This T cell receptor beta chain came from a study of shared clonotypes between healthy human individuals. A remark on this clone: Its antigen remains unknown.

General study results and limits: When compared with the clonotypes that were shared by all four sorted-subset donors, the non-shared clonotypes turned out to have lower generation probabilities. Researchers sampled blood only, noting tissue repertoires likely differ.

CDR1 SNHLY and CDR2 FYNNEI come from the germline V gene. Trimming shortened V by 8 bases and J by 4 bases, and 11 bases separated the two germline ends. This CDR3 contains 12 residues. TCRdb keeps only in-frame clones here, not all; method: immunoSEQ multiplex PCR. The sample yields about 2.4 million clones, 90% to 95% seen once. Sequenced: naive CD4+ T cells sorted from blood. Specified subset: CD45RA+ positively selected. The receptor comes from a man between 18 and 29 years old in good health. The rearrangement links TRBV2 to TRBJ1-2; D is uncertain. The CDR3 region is CASGAFSYGYTF. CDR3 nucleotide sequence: TGTGCCAGCGGTGCCTTTAGCTATGGCTACACCTTC.